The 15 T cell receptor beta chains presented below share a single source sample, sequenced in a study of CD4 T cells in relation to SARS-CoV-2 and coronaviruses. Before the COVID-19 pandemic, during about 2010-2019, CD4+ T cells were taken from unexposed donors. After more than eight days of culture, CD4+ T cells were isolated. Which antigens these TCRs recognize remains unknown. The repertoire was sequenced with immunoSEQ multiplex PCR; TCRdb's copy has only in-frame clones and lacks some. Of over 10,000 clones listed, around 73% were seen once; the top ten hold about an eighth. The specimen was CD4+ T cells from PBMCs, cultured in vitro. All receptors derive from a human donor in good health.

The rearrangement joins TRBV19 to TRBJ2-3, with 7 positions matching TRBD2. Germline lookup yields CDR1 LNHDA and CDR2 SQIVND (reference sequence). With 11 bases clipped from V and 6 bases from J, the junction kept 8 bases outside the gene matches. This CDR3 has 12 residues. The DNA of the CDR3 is TGTGCCTCCTGGGACTACATCGATACGCAGTATTTT. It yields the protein CASWDYIDTQYF.

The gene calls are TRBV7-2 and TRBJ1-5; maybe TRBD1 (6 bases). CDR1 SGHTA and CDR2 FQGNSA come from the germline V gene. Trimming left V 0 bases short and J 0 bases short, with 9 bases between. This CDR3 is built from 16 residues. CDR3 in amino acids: CASSLAGGYSNQPQHF. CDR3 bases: TGTGCCAGCAGCTTAGCGGGGGGCTATAGCAATCAGCCCCAGCATTTT.

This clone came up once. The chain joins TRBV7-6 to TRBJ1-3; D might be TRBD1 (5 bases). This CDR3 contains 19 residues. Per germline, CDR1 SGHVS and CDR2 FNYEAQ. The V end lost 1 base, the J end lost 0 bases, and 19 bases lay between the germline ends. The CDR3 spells CASSLGGLVGRTSGNTIYF. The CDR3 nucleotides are TGTGCCAGCAGCTTAGGAGGGTTGGTGGGGCGAACCTCTGGAAACACCATATATTTT.

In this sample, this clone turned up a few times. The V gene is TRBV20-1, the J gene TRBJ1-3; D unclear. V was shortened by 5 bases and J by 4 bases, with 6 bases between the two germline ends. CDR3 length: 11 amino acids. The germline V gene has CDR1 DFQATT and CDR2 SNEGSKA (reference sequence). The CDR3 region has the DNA TGCAGTGCTGATATCGGAAACACCATATATTTT. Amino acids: CSADIGNTIYF.

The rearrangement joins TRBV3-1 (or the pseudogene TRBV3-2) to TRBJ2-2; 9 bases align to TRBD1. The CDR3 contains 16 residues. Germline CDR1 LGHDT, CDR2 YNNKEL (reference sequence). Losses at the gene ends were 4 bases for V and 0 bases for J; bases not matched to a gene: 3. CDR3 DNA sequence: TGTGCCAGCAGCCGGGGACAGGGATCGAACACCGGGGAGCTGTTTTTT. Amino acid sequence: CASSRGQGSNTGELFF.

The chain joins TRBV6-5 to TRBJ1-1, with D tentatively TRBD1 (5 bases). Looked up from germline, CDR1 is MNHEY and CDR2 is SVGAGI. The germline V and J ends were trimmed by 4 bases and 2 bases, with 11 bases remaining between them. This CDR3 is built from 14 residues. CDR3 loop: CASSLTGKNTEAFF. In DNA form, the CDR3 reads TGTGCCAGCAGTTTAACAGGAAAAAACACTGAAGCTTTCTTT.

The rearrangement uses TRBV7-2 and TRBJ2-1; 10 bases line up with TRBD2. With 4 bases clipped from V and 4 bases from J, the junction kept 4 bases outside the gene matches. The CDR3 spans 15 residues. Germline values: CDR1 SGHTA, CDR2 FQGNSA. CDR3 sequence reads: CASSSSGGSYNEQFF. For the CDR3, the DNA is TGTGCCAGCAGCTCTAGCGGGGGAAGTTACAATGAGCAGTTCTTC.

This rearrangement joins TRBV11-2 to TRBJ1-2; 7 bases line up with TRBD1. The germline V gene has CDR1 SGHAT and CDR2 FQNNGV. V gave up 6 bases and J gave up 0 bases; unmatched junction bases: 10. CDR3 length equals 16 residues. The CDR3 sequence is CASRRTGSGSNYGYTF. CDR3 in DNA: TGTGCCAGCAGGCGGACAGGCTCTGGATCTAACTATGGCTACACCTTC.

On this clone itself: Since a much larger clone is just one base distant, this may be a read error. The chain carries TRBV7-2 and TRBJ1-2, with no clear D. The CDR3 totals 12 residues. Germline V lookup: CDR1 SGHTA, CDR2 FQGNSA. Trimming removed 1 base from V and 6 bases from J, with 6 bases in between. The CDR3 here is CASSLEGNGYTF. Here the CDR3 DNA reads TGTGCCAGCAGCTTAGAAGGGAATGGCTACACCTTC.

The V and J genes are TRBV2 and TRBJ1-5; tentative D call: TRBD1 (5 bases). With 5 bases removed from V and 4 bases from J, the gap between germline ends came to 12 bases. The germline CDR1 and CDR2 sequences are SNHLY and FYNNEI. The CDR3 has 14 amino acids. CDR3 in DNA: TGTGCCAGCAGTCGGGGCGGGAGGAATCAGCCCCAGCATTTT. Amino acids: CASSRGGRNQPQHF.

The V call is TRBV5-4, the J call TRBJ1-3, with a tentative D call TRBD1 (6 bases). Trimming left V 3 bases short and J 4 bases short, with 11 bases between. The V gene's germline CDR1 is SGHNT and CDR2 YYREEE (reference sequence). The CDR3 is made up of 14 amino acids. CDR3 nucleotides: TGTGCCAGCAGCTCCGGACAGCTGGGAAACACCATATATTTT. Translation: CASSSGQLGNTIYF. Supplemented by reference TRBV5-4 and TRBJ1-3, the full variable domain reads ETGVTQSPTHLIKTRGQQVTLRCSSQSGHNTVSWYQQALGQGPQFIFQYYREEENGRGNFPPRFSGLQFPNYSSELNVNALELDDSALYLCASSSGQLGNTIYFGEGSWLTVV.

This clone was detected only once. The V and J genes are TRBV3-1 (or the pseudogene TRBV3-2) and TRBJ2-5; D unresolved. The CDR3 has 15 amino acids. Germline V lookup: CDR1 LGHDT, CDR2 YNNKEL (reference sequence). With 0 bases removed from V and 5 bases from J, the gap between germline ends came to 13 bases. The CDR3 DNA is TGTGCCAGCAGCCAAGAGGGCGTGAGGTGGGAGACCCAGTACTTC. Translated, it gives CASSQEGVRWETQYF.

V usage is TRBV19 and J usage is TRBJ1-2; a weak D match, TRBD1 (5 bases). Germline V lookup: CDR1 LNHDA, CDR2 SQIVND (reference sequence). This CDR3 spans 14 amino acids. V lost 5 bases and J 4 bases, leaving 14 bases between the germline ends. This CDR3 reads CASSGAGEGYGYTF. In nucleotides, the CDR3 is TGTGCCAGTAGTGGGGCGGGCGAGGGCTATGGCTACACCTTC.

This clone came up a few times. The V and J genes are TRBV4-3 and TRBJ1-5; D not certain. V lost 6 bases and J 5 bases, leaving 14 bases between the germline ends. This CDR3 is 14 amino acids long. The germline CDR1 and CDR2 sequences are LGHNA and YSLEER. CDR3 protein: CASSLSPADQPQHF. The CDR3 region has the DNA TGCGCCAGCAGTCTTTCCCCGGCGGATCAGCCCCAGCATTTT.

The CDR3 region has the DNA TGTGCCAGCAGCCCTAGCGGGCCCAGCTCCTACAATGAGCAGTTCTTC. Protein product: CASSPSGPSSYNEQFF. The chain carries TRBV9 and TRBJ2-1, with 8 bases fitting TRBD2. Germline values: CDR1 SGDLS, CDR2 YYNGEE. V lost 4 bases, J lost 0 bases, and 6 bases stayed unmatched. CDR3 length: 16 residues.